This paragraph reports one T cell receptor (beta chain). Looked up from germline, CDR1 is MNHEY and CDR2 is SVGAGI. The CDR3 totals 15 residues. Trimming at V came to 4 bases and at J to 4 bases, leaving 6 bases not matched to a gene. Sequencing used immunoSEQ multiplex PCR; TCRdb keeps in-frame clones, though not all of them. The top ten hold 1.2% of the sample, which has 70,000 to 90,000 clones, around 82% seen once. These data come from a study of blood T cell repertoires in COVID-19. Study-wide background: Collection of acute and convalescent COVID-19 samples took place in the United States, Italy and Spain. T cells, B-cell-depleted T cells, or PBMCs supplied cDNA or gDNA.

The sample taken for sequencing was peripheral blood. This receptor was obtained from an elderly woman with acute or convalescent COVID-19. The chain employs TRBV6-5 and TRBJ2-7; 11 positions match TRBD2. The CDR3 DNA is TGTGCCAGCAGTTTTAGCGGGAGGGGAGGATACGAGCAGTACTTC. Translation gives CASSFSGRGGYEQYF.